This T cell receptor beta chain was found in a study of T cells in Graves' hyperthyroidism and ophthalmopathy (dated by TCRdb to about 2019). For the study in its entirety: Peripheral blood was collected at initial diagnosis, before any treatment. To identify distinguishing TCR V-J signatures, a discovery cohort of 95 to 100 patients was used, comprising 43 with Graves' ophthalmopathy and some 60 with stable Graves' hyperthyroidism. Prospective prediction of ophthalmopathy was tested in an independent validation cohort of approximately 19 hyperthyroidism patients and around 16 patients who later progressed to ophthalmopathy. The roughly 100 discovery patients were divided at random into training and test sets in a 7:3 ratio. In addition, the study compared T-cell repertoires in thyroid tissue and in blood from 6 or 7 Graves' hyperthyroidism patients. After blood sampling, hyperthyroidism patients were treated with methimazole at a starting dose of 30 mg daily, and ophthalmopathy patients were treated with high-dose intravenous methylprednisolone. The paper describes TCR Vbeta CDR3 sequencing of roughly 130 peripheral blood samples, made up of roughly 45 ophthalmopathy patients, approximately 73 hyperthyroidism patients and 17 progressor patients. Study-wide conclusions, independent of this receptor: In cross-validation, a model built on a 13 V-J signature told ophthalmopathy apart from stable hyperthyroidism with approximately 90% sensitivity and around 84% specificity, and in testing the same model reached 80%/75%. During validation, the model predicted progression to ophthalmopathy a median of about 5.9 months ahead of onset, with approximately 71% sensitivity and more than 72% specificity. No statistical method was used to fix the sample size in advance, and group allocation was not hidden from the investigators. Most expanded thyroid clonotypes (frequency above 0.001) were also found in blood, which suggests that blood repertoires may mirror thyroid immune responses.

About this clonotype itself: The antigen this receptor binds is unknown. Base qualities were left out, and no much larger clone turns up one base away.

Ophthalmopathy patients had moderately to severely active disease, Clinical Activity Score of at least 3, NOSPECS grade of at least 4, and duration under 3 months. Any patient with an uncontrolled infection, another autoimmune disease, pregnancy or lactation was excluded. Diagnoses were established on the basis of clinical symptoms, serum thyroxine and TRAb, thyroid ultrasound, and orbital computed tomography. PBMCs were isolated from around 10 ml of fresh peripheral blood by Ficoll-Paque density gradient centrifugation. Total RNA was extracted using Trizol reagent, and RNA quality was assessed on an Agilent 2100 Bioanalyzer. Including cysteine and phenylalanine, the CDR3 has 13 amino acids. Of the read, only the CDR3 DNA is kept; its 39 bases are in frame from base 1. V gives up 6 bases and J gives up 7 bases, and the segment between their germline ends measures 13 bases. The germline V gene sets CDR1 to MNHNS and CDR2 to SASEGT.

Amplification of TCR beta CDR3 regions was carried out from RNA transcripts. The TCR CDR3 was subjected to a first round of RT-PCR using the HTBI primer set and the Qiagen OneStep RT-PCR kit. The libraries were constructed in a second round of multiplex PCR and then size-selected and purified. Libraries were sequenced paired-end with 100 bp reads on an Illumina HiSeq2000. In the original analysis: SOAPnuke was used to process the raw data, throwing out any read that contained adapters or uncalled bases, had a mean Phred below 15, or lacked an exact constant-primer or identifier match. High-quality paired reads were merged with COPE v1.2.5, and unique nucleotide sequences were defined as clonotypes. MiTCR v1.1 was used to align clonotypes to the IMGT TRBV, TRBD and TRBJ reference segments. The analysis included only V-J combinations with a frequency above 0.0001, which together covered roughly 99% of the repertoires. The TCS score was defined as the ratio of F50 (clonal expansion) to E x V (chaos), calculated using BLOSUM62-based TCRdist between CDR3 peptides within each V-J. Welch's t-statistics and random forest reduced some 510 V-J features to roughly 13, which were used in a naive Bayes classifier (R e1071). TCRdb applied fastp at Q25 and MiXCR to the public reads, then kept only in-frame beta chains. Rows matching on CDR3 protein sequence are summarized as one entry with the most common DNA and genes. Clone size and V and J calls follow TCRdb, not the original study. For this sample the table gives roughly 280,000 distinct CDR3 sequences, of which approximately 15% were detected only once. The ten largest clones capture roughly 50% of the sample.

The TCR was taken from a woman aged 60-70 years with Graves' ophthalmopathy. Recombination joined TRBV6-1 with TRBJ1-5, and the D gene may be TRBD1, 5 bases matching. The sample was blood. CDR3 sequence: CASRGRGGQPQHF. The nucleotide sequence reads as follows: TGTGCCAGCAGAGGACGGGGCGGGCAGCCCCAGCATTTT.